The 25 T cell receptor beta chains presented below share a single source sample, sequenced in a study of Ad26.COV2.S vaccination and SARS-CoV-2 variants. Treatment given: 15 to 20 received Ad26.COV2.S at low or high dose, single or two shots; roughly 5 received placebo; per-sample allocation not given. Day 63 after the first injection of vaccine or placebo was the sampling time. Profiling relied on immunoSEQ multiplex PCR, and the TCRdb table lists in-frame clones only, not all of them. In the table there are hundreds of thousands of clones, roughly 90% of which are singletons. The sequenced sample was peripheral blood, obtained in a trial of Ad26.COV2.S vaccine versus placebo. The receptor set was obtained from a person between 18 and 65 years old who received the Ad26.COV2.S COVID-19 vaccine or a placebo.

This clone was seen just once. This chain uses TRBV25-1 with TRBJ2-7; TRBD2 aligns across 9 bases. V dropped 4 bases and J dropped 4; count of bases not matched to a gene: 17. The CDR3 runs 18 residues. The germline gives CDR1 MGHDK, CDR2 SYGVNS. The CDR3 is CASSGPRTSAPRGYEQYF. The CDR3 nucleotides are TGTGCCAGCAGTGGCCCCCGGACTAGCGCACCTAGGGGGTACGAGCAGTACTTC.

This CDR3 is CASSFALHTDTQYF. The CDR3 coding sequence is TGTGCCAGCAGCTTTGCACTGCACACAGATACGCAGTATTTT. The gene calls are TRBV5-5 and TRBJ2-3; no reliable D call. Germline V gene data show CDR1 as SGHKS and CDR2 as YYEKEE (reference sequence). CDR3 length: 14 residues. Trimming took 2 bases from V and 2 from J, leaving 9 bases between them. The full variable domain, completed using reference TRBV5-5 and TRBJ2-3, is DAGVTQSPTHLIKTRGQQVTLRCSPISGHKSVSWYQQVLGQGPQFIFQYYEKEERGRGNFPDRFSARQFPNYSSELNVNALLLGDSALYLCASSFALHTDTQYFGPGTRLTVL.

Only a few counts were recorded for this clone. Here the CDR3 DNA reads TGTGCCAGCACTTCTGGGCCGTCAAATTCACCCCTCCACTTT. This gives the protein CASTSGPSNSPLHF. V is TRBV7-9 and J is TRBJ1-6; D gene ambiguous. V lost 7 bases and J lost 7, with 14 bases in between. Germline CDR1 SEHNR, CDR2 FQNEAQ (reference sequence). The CDR3 loop spans 14 amino acids.

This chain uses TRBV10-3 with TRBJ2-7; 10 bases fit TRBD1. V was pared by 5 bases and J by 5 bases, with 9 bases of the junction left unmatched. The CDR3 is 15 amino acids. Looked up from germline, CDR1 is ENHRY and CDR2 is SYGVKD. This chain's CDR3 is CAISKTGGLGDEQYF. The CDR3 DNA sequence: TGTGCCATCAGTAAGACAGGGGGCCTCGGTGACGAGCAGTACTTC.

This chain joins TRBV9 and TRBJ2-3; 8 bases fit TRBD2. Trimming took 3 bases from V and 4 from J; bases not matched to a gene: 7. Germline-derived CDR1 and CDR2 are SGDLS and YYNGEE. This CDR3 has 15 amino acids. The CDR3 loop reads CASSGGLGNPDTQYF. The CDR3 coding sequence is TGTGCCAGCAGCGGGGGACTAGGAAACCCAGATACGCAGTATTTT.

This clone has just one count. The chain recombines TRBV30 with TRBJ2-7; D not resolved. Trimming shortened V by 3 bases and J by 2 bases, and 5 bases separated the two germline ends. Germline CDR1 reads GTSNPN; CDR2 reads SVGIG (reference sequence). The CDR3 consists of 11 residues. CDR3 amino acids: CAWRGTYEQYF. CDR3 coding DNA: TGTGCCTGGAGAGGGACCTACGAGCAGTACTTC.

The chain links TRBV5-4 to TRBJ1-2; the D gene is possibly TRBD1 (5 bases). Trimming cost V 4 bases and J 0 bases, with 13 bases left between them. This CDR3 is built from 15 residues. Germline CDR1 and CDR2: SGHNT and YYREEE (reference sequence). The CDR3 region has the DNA TGTGCCAGCAGCCCCTCCTGGGGCGCTAACTATGGCTACACCTTC. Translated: CASSPSWGANYGYTF.

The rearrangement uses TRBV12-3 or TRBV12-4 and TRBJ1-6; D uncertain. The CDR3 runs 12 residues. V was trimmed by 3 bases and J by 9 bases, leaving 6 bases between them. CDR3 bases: TGTGCCAGCAGTTTCACGACTTCACCCCTCCACTTT. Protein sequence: CASSFTTSPLHF.

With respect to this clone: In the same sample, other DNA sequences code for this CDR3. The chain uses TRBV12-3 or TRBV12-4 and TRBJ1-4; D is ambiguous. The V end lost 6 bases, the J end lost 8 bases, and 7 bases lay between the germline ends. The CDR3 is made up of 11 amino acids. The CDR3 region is CASSRGEKLFF. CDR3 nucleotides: TGTGCCAGCAGCCGCGGGGAAAAACTGTTTTTT.

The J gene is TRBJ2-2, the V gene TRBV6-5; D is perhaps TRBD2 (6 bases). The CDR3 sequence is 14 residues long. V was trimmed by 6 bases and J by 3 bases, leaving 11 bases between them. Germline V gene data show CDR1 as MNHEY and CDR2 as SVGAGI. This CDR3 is CASRRREDTGELFF. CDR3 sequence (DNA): TGTGCCAGCAGGCGCAGGGAGGACACCGGGGAGCTGTTTTTT.

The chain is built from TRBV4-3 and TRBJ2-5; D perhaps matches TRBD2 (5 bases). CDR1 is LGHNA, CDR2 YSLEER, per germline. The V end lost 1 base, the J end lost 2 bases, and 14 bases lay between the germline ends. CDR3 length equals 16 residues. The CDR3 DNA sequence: TGCGCCAGCAGCCAAGGGGATTGGGGAGCGCAAGAGACCCAGTACTTC. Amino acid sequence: CASSQGDWGAQETQYF.

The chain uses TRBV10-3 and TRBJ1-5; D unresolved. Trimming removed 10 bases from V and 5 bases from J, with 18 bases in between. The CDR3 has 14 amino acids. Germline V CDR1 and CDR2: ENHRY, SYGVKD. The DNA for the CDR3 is TGTGCCACTACGGACCCTACCTCGGATCAGCCCCAGCATTTT. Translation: CATTDPTSDQPQHF.

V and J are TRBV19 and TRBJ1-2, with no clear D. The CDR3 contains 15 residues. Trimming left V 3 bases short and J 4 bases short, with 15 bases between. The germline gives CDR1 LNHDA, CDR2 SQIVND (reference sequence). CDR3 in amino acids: CASSIGLGIGYGYTF. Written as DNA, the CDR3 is TGTGCCAGTAGTATCGGGCTGGGGATAGGCTATGGCTACACCTTC.

As DNA, the CDR3 is TGTGCCAGCAGTGATGACCTAAGGGAGACCCAGTACTTC. It yields the protein CASSDDLRETQYF. The chain combines TRBV25-1 with TRBJ2-5; D not certain. Germline V lookup: CDR1 MGHDK, CDR2 SYGVNS. Trimming removed 3 bases from V and 5 bases from J, with 10 bases in between. CDR3 length: 13 amino acids.

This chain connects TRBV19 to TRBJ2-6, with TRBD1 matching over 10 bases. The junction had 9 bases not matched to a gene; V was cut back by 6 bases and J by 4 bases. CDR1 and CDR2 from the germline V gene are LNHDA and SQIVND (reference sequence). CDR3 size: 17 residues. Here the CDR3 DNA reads TGTGCCAGTAGAAGGACAGGGGGAACGTCCGGGGCCAACGTCCTGACTTTC. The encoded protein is CASRRTGGTSGANVLTF.

The CDR3 is CASSQGTPSTDTQYF. The CDR3 region has the DNA TGTGCCAGCAGCCAAGGGACACCAAGCACAGATACGCAGTATTTT. The chain links TRBV2 to TRBJ2-3, with a tentative D call TRBD1 (6 bases). The CDR3 extends over 15 amino acids. Germline values: CDR1 SNHLY, CDR2 FYNNEI. V gave up 6 bases and J gave up 0 bases, with 13 bases separating them.

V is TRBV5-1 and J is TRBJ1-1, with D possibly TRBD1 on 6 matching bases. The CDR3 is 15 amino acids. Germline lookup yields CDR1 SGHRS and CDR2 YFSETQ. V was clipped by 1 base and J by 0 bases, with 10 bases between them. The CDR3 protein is CASSLTGNMNTEAFF. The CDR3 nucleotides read TGCGCCAGCAGCTTGACAGGGAACATGAACACTGAAGCTTTCTTT. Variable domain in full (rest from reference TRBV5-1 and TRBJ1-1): KAGVTQTPRYLIKTRGQQVTLSCSPISGHRSVSWYQQTPGQGLQFLFEYFSETQRNKGNFPGRFSGRQFSNSRSEMNVSTLELGDSALYLCASSLTGNMNTEAFFGQGTRLTVV.

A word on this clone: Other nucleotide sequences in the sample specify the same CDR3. The CDR3 region is CASSPGNQPQHF. DNA of the CDR3: TGTGCCAGCTCACCAGGAAATCAGCCCCAGCATTTT. V is TRBV18 and J is TRBJ1-5; D call uncertain. Germline V gene data show CDR1 as KGHSH and CDR2 as LQKENI. This CDR3 has 12 amino acids. V shed 2 bases and J shed 4 bases, with 3 bases lying between them. Full variable domain (missing parts from reference TRBV18 and TRBJ1-5): NAGVMQNPRHLVRRRGQEARLRCSPMKGHSHVYWYRQLPEEGLKFMVYLQKENIIDESGMPKERFSAEFPKEGPSILRIQQVVRGDSAAYFCASSPGNQPQHFGDGTRLSIL.

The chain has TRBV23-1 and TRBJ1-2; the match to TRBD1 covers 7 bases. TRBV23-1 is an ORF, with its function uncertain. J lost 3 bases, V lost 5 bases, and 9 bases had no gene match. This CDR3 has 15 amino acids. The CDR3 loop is CASSDWDRYYYGYTF. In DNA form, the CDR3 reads TGCGCCAGCAGTGACTGGGACAGATATTACTATGGCTACACCTTC.

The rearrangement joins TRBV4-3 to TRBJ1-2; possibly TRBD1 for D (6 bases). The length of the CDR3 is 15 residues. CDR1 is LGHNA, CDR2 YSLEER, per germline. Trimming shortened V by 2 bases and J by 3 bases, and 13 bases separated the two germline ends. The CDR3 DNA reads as TGCGCCAGCAGCCAAAGGATACAGGGAGACTATGGCTACACCTTC. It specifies CASSQRIQGDYGYTF.

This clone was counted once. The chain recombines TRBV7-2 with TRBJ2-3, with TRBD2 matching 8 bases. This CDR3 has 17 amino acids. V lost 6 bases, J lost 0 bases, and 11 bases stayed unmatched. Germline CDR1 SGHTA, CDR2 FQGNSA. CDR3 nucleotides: TGTGCCAGCAGGAATAGCGGGATTAATTCTAGCACAGATACGCAGTATTTT. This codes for CASRNSGINSSTDTQYF.

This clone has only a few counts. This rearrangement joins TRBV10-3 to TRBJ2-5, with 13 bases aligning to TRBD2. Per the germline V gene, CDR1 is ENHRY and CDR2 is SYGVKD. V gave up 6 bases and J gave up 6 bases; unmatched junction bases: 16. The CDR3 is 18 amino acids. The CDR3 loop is CAIRSTSGRAPDLQTQYF. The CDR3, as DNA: TGTGCCATCAGGAGCACTAGCGGGAGGGCCCCAGATCTCCAGACCCAGTACTTC.

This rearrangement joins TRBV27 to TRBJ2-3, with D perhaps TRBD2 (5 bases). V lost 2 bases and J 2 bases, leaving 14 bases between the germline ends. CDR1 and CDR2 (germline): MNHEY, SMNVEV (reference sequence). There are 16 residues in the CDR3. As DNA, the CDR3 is TGTGCCAGCAGTTTACCCTTCCGGGATGACACAGATACGCAGTATTTT. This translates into CASSLPFRDDTDTQYF.

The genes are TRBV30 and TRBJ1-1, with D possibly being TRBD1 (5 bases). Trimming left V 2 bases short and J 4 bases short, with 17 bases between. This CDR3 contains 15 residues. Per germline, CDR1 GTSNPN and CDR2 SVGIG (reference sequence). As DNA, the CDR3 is TGTGCCTGGAGTCCTAATATCCAAGGGGTCACTGAAGCTTTCTTT. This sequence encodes CAWSPNIQGVTEAFF.

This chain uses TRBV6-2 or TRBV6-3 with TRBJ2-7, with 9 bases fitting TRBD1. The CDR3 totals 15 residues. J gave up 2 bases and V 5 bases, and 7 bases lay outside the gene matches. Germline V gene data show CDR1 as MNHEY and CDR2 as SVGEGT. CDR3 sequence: CASSPTGGATYEQYF. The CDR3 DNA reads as TGTGCCAGCAGTCCCACAGGGGGCGCAACCTACGAGCAGTACTTC.